What follows are 24 T cell receptor beta chains derived from one specimen sequenced in a study of blood T cell repertoires in COVID-19. Clones were sequenced by immunoSEQ multiplex PCR, and TCRdb holds only the in-frame ones, with some missing. This sample has tens of thousands of clones, with 80% to 90% found just once. Sequenced sample: peripheral blood. Receptors originate from a man aged 50 or older with acute or convalescent COVID-19.

This chain links TRBV14 with TRBJ2-2; TRBD2 matches 7 bases. V lost 1 base and J lost 5; bases outside the gene matches: 13. This CDR3 is 18 amino acids long. Germline CDR1 SGHDN, CDR2 FVKESK. The CDR3 nucleotides are TGTGCCAGCAGCCAAGCCGAGTATGTGGGAGGGTTTACCGGGGAGCTGTTTTTT. Its protein product is CASSQAEYVGGFTGELFF.

The chain carries TRBV6-2 or TRBV6-3 and TRBJ2-3, with 7 bases fitting TRBD2. CDR1 is MNHEY and CDR2 is SVGEGT in the germline V gene. The CDR3 is 18 amino acids. V shed 0 bases and J 2 bases; nucleotides not matched to a gene: 11. The CDR3 region has the DNA TGTGCCAGCAGTTACTCTGTGGCTAGCGGCCAATCCACAGATACGCAGTATTTT. Encoded protein: CASSYSVASGQSTDTQYF.

This chain connects TRBV5-1 to TRBJ2-2, with D possibly being TRBD1 (5 bases). V lost 4 bases to trimming and J lost 0 bases, with 10 bases between them. The germline V gene encodes CDR1 SGHRS and CDR2 YFSETQ. CDR3 length equals 15 residues. In DNA, the CDR3 is TGCGCCAGCAGCCCCCCGACAGCGAACACCGGGGAGCTGTTTTTT. This codes for CASSPPTANTGELFF.

The chain is built from TRBV5-6 and TRBJ1-1; D is unclear. CDR3 size: 13 residues. Germline V CDR1 and CDR2: SGHDT, YYEEEE. V was clipped by 2 bases and J by 6 bases, with 11 bases between them. The CDR3 region has the DNA TGTGCCAGCAGCTTCGCCGGGAGGCCTGAAGCTTTCTTT. Its protein is CASSFAGRPEAFF.

This chain uses TRBV2 with TRBJ2-3; D is perhaps TRBD2 (6 bases). The CDR3 spans 15 residues. CDR1 and CDR2 from the germline V gene are SNHLY and FYNNEI. Trimming shortened V by 6 bases and J by 0 bases, and 13 bases separated the two germline ends. The CDR3 reads CASSPDGRSTDTQYF. As DNA, the CDR3 is TGTGCCAGCAGCCCGGACGGGAGAAGCACAGATACGCAGTATTTT.

The genes are TRBV27 and TRBJ2-2, with D perhaps TRBD2 (6 bases). The CDR3 extends over 14 amino acids. Germline CDR1 is MNHEY and CDR2 is SMNVEV (reference sequence). V dropped 7 bases and J dropped 2 bases, with 11 bases sitting between them. In DNA form, the CDR3 reads TGTGCCAGCACAACTAGCTCTAACACCGGGGAGCTGTTTTTT. It codes for CASTTSSNTGELFF.

This chain connects TRBV27 to TRBJ2-7; 10 bases agree with TRBD2. Looked up from germline, CDR1 is MNHEY and CDR2 is SMNVEV (reference sequence). This CDR3 spans 16 amino acids. J was trimmed by 5 bases and V by 6 bases; bases with no gene match: 13. CDR3 amino acids: CASSRPSSGRGHEQYF. CDR3 DNA: TGTGCCAGCAGCCGCCCGTCTAGCGGGAGAGGGCACGAGCAGTACTTC.

The genes are TRBV6-5 and TRBJ1-3, with 8 bases lining up with TRBD1. J gave up 0 bases and V 2 bases, and 3 bases lay outside the gene matches. From germline, CDR1 is MNHEY and CDR2 SVGAGI. The CDR3 extends over 16 amino acids. CDR3 sequence: CASSYGDRSSGNTIYF. CDR3 DNA: TGTGCCAGCAGTTACGGGGACAGGAGCTCTGGAAACACCATATATTTT.

The chain links TRBV19 to TRBJ1-3; tentative D call: TRBD1 (6 bases). The germline V gene encodes CDR1 LNHDA and CDR2 SQIVND (reference sequence). The CDR3 covers 16 residues. Trimming cost V 5 bases and J 1 base, with 15 bases left between them. The DNA of the CDR3 is TGTGCCAGTAGTGCCTGGACAGCAAGATCTGGAAACACCATATATTTT. This sequence encodes CASSAWTARSGNTIYF.

V gene TRBV9 combines with J gene TRBJ1-2; 7 positions match TRBD1. The CDR3 is 16 residues long. Germline V lookup: CDR1 SGDLS, CDR2 YYNGEE. The V and J ends lost 0 bases and 1 base, in that order; junction bases with no gene match: 6. The CDR3 here is CASSVGGTANNYGYTF. Here the CDR3 DNA reads TGTGCCAGCAGCGTAGGCGGGACAGCGAATAACTATGGCTACACCTTC.

This clone was seen once. This chain uses TRBV11-2 with TRBJ2-7, with 7 bases fitting TRBD2. There are 15 residues in the CDR3. Germline V CDR1 and CDR2: SGHAT, FQNNGV. The J segment lost 2 bases and the V segment lost 0 bases, leaving 4 bases of the junction unmatched. CDR3 sequence (DNA): TGTGCCAGCAGCTTAGAGGCGGGAGCGCCCTACGAGCAGTACTTC. Its translation is CASSLEAGAPYEQYF.

V is TRBV4-3 and J is TRBJ2-1, with 9 positions matching TRBD1. There are 15 residues in the CDR3. CDR1 is LGHNA and CDR2 is YSLEER in the germline V gene. Unmatched junction bases numbered 8, after V lost 4 bases and J lost 7 bases. CDR3 nucleotide sequence: TGCGCCAGCAGCCTCCAGGACAGGGGCCCTAATGAGCAGTTCTTC. This gives the protein CASSLQDRGPNEQFF.

The CDR3 loop reads CASSAGVTGPQHF. Written as DNA, the CDR3 is TGTGCCAGCAGTGCTGGAGTAACTGGGCCCCAGCATTTT. The V gene is TRBV2, the J gene TRBJ1-5, with D hard to call. Germline V gene data show CDR1 as SNHLY and CDR2 as FYNNEI. The CDR3 runs to 13 residues. Trimming shortened V by 4 bases and J by 9 bases, and 13 bases separated the two germline ends. Full variable domain (remainder filled in from reference TRBV2 and TRBJ1-5): EPEVTQTPSHQVTQMGQEVILRCVPISNHLYFYWYRQILGQKVEFLVSFYNNEISEKSEIFDDQFSVERPDGSNFTLKIRSTKLEDSAMYFCASSAGVTGPQHFGDGTRLSIL.

The V gene is TRBV7-2, the J gene TRBJ2-1; 10 bases agree with TRBD2. The germline gives CDR1 SGHTA, CDR2 FQGNSA. Losses at the gene ends were 5 bases for V and 5 bases for J; bases not matched to a gene: 6. The CDR3 totals 15 residues. The CDR3 is CASSPAGTSDNEQFF. The CDR3 region has the DNA TGTGCCAGCAGCCCTGCCGGGACTAGCGACAATGAGCAGTTCTTC.

V and J are TRBV6-1 and TRBJ1-5; 9 nucleotides line up with TRBD1. J lost 2 bases, V lost 1 base, and 0 bases had no gene match. The CDR3 runs to 15 residues. CDR1 is MNHNS and CDR2 is SASEGT in the germline V gene. The chain's CDR3 is CASSEGTGGNQPQHF. The CDR3 nucleotides read TGTGCCAGCAGTGAAGGGACAGGGGGCAATCAGCCCCAGCATTTT.

This rearrangement joins TRBV18 to TRBJ2-5; 12 bases agree with TRBD2. J was trimmed by 2 bases and V by 3 bases; bases with no gene match: 7. This CDR3 has 17 amino acids. Germline lookup yields CDR1 KGHSH and CDR2 LQKENI. CDR3 DNA sequence: TGTGCCAGCTCACCGACCCGTGGACTAGCGGGACAAGAGACCCAGTACTTC. Translating it yields CASSPTRGLAGQETQYF.

The chain combines TRBV19 with TRBJ1-5; a weak D match, TRBD1 (5 bases). Trimming removed 6 bases at V and 6 bases at J, with 12 bases between. CDR3 length: 13 residues. Germline-derived CDR1 and CDR2 are LNHDA and SQIVND (reference sequence). The CDR3 DNA reads TGTGCCAGTAGCGCCATGCAGGGTCAGCCCCAGCATTTT. Translation: CASSAMQGQPQHF.

CDR3 nucleotide sequence: TGTGCCAGCAGTTTGCCCGGGAACACTGAAGCTTTCTTT. Translating gives CASSLPGNTEAFF. The rearrangement uses TRBV28 and TRBJ1-1; D call uncertain. This CDR3 is 13 amino acids long. Trimming shortened V by 3 bases and J by 1 base, and 6 bases separated the two germline ends. Germline V gene data show CDR1 as MDHEN and CDR2 as SYDVKM.

The chain combines TRBV9 with TRBJ2-1; a possible D gene is TRBD2 (5 bases). Looked up from germline, CDR1 is SGDLS and CDR2 is YYNGEE. This CDR3 region has 15 residues. V gave up 0 bases and J gave up 3 bases, with 10 bases separating them. The CDR3 DNA reads as TGTGCCAGCAGCGTAGACGGGAACAGCTACAATGAGCAGTTCTTC. It encodes CASSVDGNSYNEQFF.

This sequence joins TRBV2 and TRBJ1-2, with D unresolved. This CDR3 contains 15 residues. Germline V lookup: CDR1 SNHLY, CDR2 FYNNEI. The V end lost 3 bases, the J end lost 6 bases, and 17 bases lay between the germline ends. Here the CDR3 reads CASSEIRTPSDGYTF. DNA of the CDR3: TGTGCCAGCAGTGAGATCAGGACTCCCTCTGATGGCTACACCTTC.

This clone was observed a single time. The DNA of the CDR3 is TGTGCCAGCAGCTGGACAGGGAGCCCCAACACCGGGGAGCTGTTTTTT. Its translation is CASSWTGSPNTGELFF. The chain combines TRBV5-6 with TRBJ2-2, with TRBD1 matching over 8 bases. The germline V gene encodes CDR1 SGHDT and CDR2 YYEEEE. V lost 3 bases, J lost 2 bases, and 6 bases stayed unmatched. This CDR3 is built from 16 residues.

This rearrangement joins TRBV10-3 to TRBJ1-3; TRBD1 agrees at 9 bases. V lost 3 bases to trimming and J lost 3 bases; unmatched junction nucleotides: 3. CDR1 and CDR2 (germline): ENHRY, SYGVKD. This CDR3 is built from 15 residues. The CDR3 loop reads CAISDGQGNGNTIYF. DNA of the CDR3: TGTGCCATCAGTGATGGACAGGGGAATGGAAACACCATATATTTT.

The chain links TRBV27 to TRBJ2-7, with D hard to call. V was trimmed by 0 bases and J by 0 bases, leaving 3 bases between them. The CDR3 runs 13 residues. Germline CDR1 reads MNHEY; CDR2 reads SMNVEV (reference sequence). In DNA, the CDR3 is TGTGCCAGCAGTTTATCCCACTCCTACGAGCAGTACTTC. Amino acid sequence: CASSLSHSYEQYF.

This sequence joins TRBV19 and TRBJ2-3; TRBD1 agrees at 7 bases. The J segment lost 0 bases and the V segment lost 4 bases, leaving 4 bases of the junction unmatched. The CDR3 length is 15 residues. Germline CDR1 and CDR2: LNHDA and SQIVND (reference sequence). CDR3: CASSKTGSSTDTQYF. CDR3 coding DNA: TGTGCCAGTAGTAAGACAGGGTCAAGCACAGATACGCAGTATTTT. Full variable domain (rest looked up from reference TRBV19 and TRBJ2-3): DGGITQSPKYLFRKEGQNVTLSCEQNLNHDAMYWYRQDPGQGLRLIYYSQIVNDFQKGDIAEGYSVSREKKESFPLTVTSAQKNPTAFYLCASSKTGSSTDTQYFGPGTRLTVL.